This T cell receptor (beta chain) was captured in a study of neurological immune-mediated disorders (dated by TCRdb to about 2019). Background on the whole study: Among the 34 multiple sclerosis patients, approximately 31 had relapsing-remitting MS and 3 had secondary progressive MS. The study compared peripheral blood TCR-beta repertoires of HTLV-I-associated myelopathy (HAM/TSP) patients, multiple sclerosis patients and healthy controls using UMI-based sequencing. The approximately 110 TCR-beta libraries included longitudinal samples, technical triplicates and paired sorted CD4+ and CD8+ T-cell subsets alongside PBMC samples. Longitudinal HAM/TSP and healthy donors had 3 time-points each (about 3-45 month intervals). The cohort included approximately 68 subjects: roughly 14 with HAM/TSP, some 34 with multiple sclerosis, and about 20 healthy controls.

Overall study outcomes, separate from this receptor: Repertoires from 18 of 34 MS patients were grouped by phylogenetic analysis into a cluster of related CDR3 sequences, suggesting a possible repertoire-level signature. No association of the MS cluster with clinical or MRI features was observed, and the need for larger cohorts was stated by the authors. No identical CDR3 amino acid sequences were shared among expanded clones across subjects, suggesting private TCR-beta repertoires in all groups. The highest TCR clonal expansion was observed in HAM/TSP patients, whereas the lowest was observed in MS patients, even when compared with healthy controls.

cDNA was synthesized by template-switch 5'RACE using a primer carrying a 10-nucleotide random unique molecular identifier by which each TCR transcript was tagged. Each sequencing run produced over 200 million TCR-beta sequences covering 15-18 subjects. The RNeasy kit was used to extract total RNA. TCR-beta VDJ regions were amplified with primers for the TCR constant region and the 5'RACE anchor, using the KAPA Real-time Library Amplification kit. Sample indexes and Illumina adaptors were added in a first PCR, and a second PCR then increased library yield. After Ampure bead purification, the roughly 650 bp TCR product was size-selected on a 2% E-gel SizeSelection system. Before pooling, library quality was checked on a Bioanalyzer, concentration was measured with Qubit, and libraries were quantified with the Kapa Library Quantification kit. Paired-end 2 x 150 bp sequencing of the libraries was performed on an Illumina HiSeq 2500. To increase sequence diversity, roughly 24-32% phiX was spiked into each library pool. Concerning the study's data processing: The UMI-based MiGEC pipeline processed quality-filtered reads and removed over 80% of raw TCR sequences during error correction. VDJ genes were aligned to IMGT germline references, and clonotypes were defined by unique CDR3 amino acid sequence plus V-J genes. Clonal expansion, Shannon diversity and CDR3 relatedness were evaluated with VDJtools (CalcPairwiseDistances, ClusterSamples), while phylogenetic trees were built in CLCbio workbench. A clone was classed as expanded if it had 8 or more unique UMIs, a cutoff based on coefficient-of-variation modelling across technical triplicates. The public reads were run again by TCRdb, first through fastp at Q25 and then through MiXCR, and only productive beta chains were kept. Under each unique CDR3 protein, matching rows form one entry showing the most common genes and DNA. TCRdb's processing, not the authors' own work, is the source of the V and J calls. The sample includes 70,000 to 90,000 distinct CDR3 sequences, with about 5% observed a single time. Over 6.5% of the sample belongs to the ten largest clones.

The CDR3 measures 12 amino acids from cysteine to phenylalanine. Just CDR3 DNA is preserved here, 36 bases in frame from base 1. CDR1 SGHRS and CDR2 YFSETQ are derived from the germline V gene. V is clipped by 4 bases and J by 5 bases, and the sequence between their germline boundaries is 10 bases long. This clonotype showed up many times. Its antigen is still unknown. Per-base quality was not reported, and no clone a single base away is much larger than it. Per the publication, the time point label means: longitudinal time-point 2. Libraries from unsorted PBMCs were made from 2 million PBMCs kept in RNAlater at -80 degrees C until RNA extraction. Multiple sclerosis patients were enrolled in a US clinical protocol evaluating disease progression by magnetic resonance imaging. Peripheral blood was subjected to Ficoll-Hypaque density gradient centrifugation to isolate PBMCs, which were then cryopreserved in liquid nitrogen.

This sequence was found in a woman aged 55-75 years with multiple sclerosis. The sequencing sample was made of PBMCs. The rearranged segments are TRBV5-1 and TRBJ2-7; the D gene is unclear. Read as DNA, the sequence is TGCGCCAGCAGCCGCAACCTCGACGAGCAGTACTTC. It specifies CASSRNLDEQYF. Extended through the reference TRBV5-1 and TRBJ2-7 proteins, this CDR3 yields the full variable domain: KAGVTQTPRYLIKTRGQQVTLSCSPISGHRSVSWYQQTPGQGLQFLFEYFSETQRNKGNFPGRFSGRQFSNSRSEMNVSTLELGDSALYLCASSRNLDEQYFGPGTRLTVT.